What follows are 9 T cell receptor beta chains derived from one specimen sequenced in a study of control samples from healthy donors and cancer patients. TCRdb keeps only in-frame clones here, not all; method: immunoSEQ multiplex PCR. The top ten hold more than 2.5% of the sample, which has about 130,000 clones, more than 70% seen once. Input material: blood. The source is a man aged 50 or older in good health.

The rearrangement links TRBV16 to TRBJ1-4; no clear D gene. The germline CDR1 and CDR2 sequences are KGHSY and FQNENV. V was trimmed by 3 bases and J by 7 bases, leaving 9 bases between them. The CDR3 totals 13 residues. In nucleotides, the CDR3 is TGTGCCAGCAGCCAGCGAACCGTTGAAAAACTGTTTTTT. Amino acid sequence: CASSQRTVEKLFF.

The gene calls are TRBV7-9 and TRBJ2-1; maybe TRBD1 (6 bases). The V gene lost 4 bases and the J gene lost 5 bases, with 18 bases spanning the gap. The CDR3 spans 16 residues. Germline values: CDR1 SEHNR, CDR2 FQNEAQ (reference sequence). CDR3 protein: CASSSDRSILHNEQFF. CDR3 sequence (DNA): TGTGCCAGCAGCTCAGACAGGTCTATCCTCCACAATGAGCAGTTCTTC.

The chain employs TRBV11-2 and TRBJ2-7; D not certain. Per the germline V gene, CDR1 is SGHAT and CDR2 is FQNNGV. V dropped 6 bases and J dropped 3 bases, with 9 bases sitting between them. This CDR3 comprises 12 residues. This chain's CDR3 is CASRASIYEQYF. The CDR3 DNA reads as TGTGCCAGCAGAGCCTCGATCTACGAGCAGTACTTC. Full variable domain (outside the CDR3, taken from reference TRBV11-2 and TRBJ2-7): EAGVAQSPRYKIIEKRQSVAFWCNPISGHATLYWYQQILGQGPKLLIQFQNNGVVDDSQLPKDRFSAERLKGVDSTLKIQPAKLEDSAVYLCASRASIYEQYFGPGTRLTVT.

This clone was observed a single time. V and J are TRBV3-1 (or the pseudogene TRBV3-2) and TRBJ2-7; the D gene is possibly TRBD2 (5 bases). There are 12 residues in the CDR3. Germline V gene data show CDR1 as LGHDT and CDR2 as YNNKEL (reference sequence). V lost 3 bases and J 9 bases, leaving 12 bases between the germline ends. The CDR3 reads CASSQPGFAQYF. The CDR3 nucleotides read TGTGCCAGCAGCCAGCCGGGGTTTGCGCAGTACTTC.

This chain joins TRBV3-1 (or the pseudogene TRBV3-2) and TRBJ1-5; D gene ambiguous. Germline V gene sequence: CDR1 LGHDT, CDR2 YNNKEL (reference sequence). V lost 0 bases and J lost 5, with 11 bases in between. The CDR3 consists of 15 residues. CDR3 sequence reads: CASSQEPGGHQPQHF. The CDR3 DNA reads TGTGCCAGCAGCCAAGAACCCGGCGGCCATCAGCCCCAGCATTTT.

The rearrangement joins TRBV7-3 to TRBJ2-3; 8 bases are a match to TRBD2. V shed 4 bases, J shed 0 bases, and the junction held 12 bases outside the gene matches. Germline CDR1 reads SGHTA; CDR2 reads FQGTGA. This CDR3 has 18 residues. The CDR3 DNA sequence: TGTGCCAGCAGCTCCTTACATAGCGGGACTCCGAGCACAGATACGCAGTATTTT. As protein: CASSSLHSGTPSTDTQYF.

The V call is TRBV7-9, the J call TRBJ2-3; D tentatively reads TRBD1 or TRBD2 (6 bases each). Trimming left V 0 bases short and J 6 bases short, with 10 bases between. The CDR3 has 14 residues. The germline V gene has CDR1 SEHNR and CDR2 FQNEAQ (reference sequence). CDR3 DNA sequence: TGTGCCAGCAGCTTAGCGGGGGGCATGGATACGCAGTATTTT. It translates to CASSLAGGMDTQYF.

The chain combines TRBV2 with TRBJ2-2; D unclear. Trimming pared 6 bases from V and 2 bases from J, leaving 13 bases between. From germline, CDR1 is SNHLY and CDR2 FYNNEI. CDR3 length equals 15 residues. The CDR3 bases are TGTGCCAGCAGGACACGGACCGTCAACACCGGGGAGCTGTTTTTT. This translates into CASRTRTVNTGELFF.

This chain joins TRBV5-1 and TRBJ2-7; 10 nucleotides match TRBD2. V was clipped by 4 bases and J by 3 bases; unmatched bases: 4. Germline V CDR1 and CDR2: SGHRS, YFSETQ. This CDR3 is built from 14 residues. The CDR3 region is CASSPRTSGYEQYF. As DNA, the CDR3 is TGCGCCAGCAGCCCAAGGACTAGCGGCTACGAGCAGTACTTC.